A selection of T cell receptor beta chains follows, all from one sample in a study of lymphopenia after photon versus proton radiotherapy. Produced via immunoSEQ multiplex PCR; TCRdb's table is partial and in-frame only. Of roughly 30,000 clones detected, 81% appear once; the ten largest clones hold roughly a third. This specimen consisted of peripheral blood, obtained from a patient treated with photon-based radiotherapy. These receptors came from a man in his forties or fifties with gastric cancer. CDR3s include the opening cysteine and the closing phenylalanine or tryptophan. Fields, in order: V gene, J gene, CDR3 protein.

V gene: TRBV7-8; J gene: TRBJ2-1; CDR3 protein: CASSPWAYNEQFF
V gene: TRBV28; J gene: TRBJ1-6; CDR3 protein: CASNEIGTRDSPLHF
V gene: TRBV5-1; J gene: TRBJ2-7; CDR3 protein: CASRWGSGTGDYEQYF
V gene: TRBV10-3; J gene: TRBJ1-2; CDR3 protein: CAISESGRESNGYTF
V gene: TRBV5-6; J gene: TRBJ2-3; CDR3 protein: CASSLYGSSTDTQYF
V gene: TRBV27; J gene: TRBJ2-2; CDR3 protein: CASGAVGGPPGELFF
V gene: TRBV5-1; J gene: TRBJ1-6; CDR3 protein: CASSLVGGNSPLHF
V gene: TRBV5-6; J gene: TRBJ1-1; CDR3 protein: CASSLGQATLNTEAFF
V gene: TRBV7-2; J gene: TRBJ1-6; CDR3 protein: CASSLTGYNSPLHF
V gene: TRBV11-2; J gene: TRBJ2-2; CDR3 protein: CASSLGTAGTGELFF
V gene: TRBV6-1; J gene: TRBJ2-5; CDR3 protein: CASTAGETQYF
V gene: TRBV5-1; J gene: TRBJ2-7; CDR3 protein: CASSLTGGGQYF
V gene: TRBV7-2; J gene: TRBJ1-2; CDR3 protein: CASSPRSYGYTF
V gene: TRBV27; J gene: TRBJ1-3; CDR3 protein: CASSFMGYGNTIYF
V gene: TRBV7-3; J gene: TRBJ2-3; CDR3 protein: CASSSPGATDTQYF
V gene: TRBV5-1; J gene: TRBJ1-1; CDR3 protein: CASSSVQGEAFF
V gene: TRBV9; J gene: TRBJ1-3; CDR3 protein: CASSVRPGTGDGRGNTIYF
V gene: TRBV5-1; J gene: TRBJ1-2; CDR3 protein: CASSLGDSLKVYGYTF
V gene: TRBV19; J gene: TRBJ2-3; CDR3 protein: CASSLGQGSTDTQYF
V gene: TRBV2; J gene: TRBJ1-1; CDR3 protein: CASRPGRLNTEAFF